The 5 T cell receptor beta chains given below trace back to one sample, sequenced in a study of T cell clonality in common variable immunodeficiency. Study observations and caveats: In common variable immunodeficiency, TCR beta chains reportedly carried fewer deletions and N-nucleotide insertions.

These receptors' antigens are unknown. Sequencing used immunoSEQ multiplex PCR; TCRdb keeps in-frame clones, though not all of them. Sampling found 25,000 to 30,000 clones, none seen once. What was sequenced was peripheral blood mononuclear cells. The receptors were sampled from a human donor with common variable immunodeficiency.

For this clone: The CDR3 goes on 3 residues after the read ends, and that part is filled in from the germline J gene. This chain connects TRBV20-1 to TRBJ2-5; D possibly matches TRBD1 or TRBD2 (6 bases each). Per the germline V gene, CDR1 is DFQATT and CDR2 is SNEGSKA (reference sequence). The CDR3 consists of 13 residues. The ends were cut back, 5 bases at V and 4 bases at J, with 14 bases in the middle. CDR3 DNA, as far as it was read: TGCAGTGCTGAACTACAGGGAGGAGAGACC. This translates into CSAELQGGET. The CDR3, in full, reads CSAELQGGETQYF.

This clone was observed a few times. The CDR3 DNA, read in part, is TGTGCCAGCAGTGAAATACAGGGGTTCGAG. Encoded protein: CASSEIQGFE. The CDR3 reads in full as CASSEIQGFEQYF. The chain employs TRBV6-1 and TRBJ2-7; 7 positions agree with TRBD1. The observed sequence ends 3 residues before the CDR3 terminus, with the missing tail filled in from the germline J gene. This CDR3 spans 13 amino acids. Per germline, CDR1 MNHNS and CDR2 SASEGT. V lost 2 bases, J lost 6 bases, and 4 bases stayed unmatched.

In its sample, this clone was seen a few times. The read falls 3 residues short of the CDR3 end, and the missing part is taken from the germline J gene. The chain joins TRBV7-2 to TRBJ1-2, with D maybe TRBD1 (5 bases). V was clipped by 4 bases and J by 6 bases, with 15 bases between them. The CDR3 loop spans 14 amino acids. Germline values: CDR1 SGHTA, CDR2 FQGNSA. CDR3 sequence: CASSSGLKEHGYTF. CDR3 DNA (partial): TGTGCCAGCAGCTCAGGGTTGAAAGAACATGGC.

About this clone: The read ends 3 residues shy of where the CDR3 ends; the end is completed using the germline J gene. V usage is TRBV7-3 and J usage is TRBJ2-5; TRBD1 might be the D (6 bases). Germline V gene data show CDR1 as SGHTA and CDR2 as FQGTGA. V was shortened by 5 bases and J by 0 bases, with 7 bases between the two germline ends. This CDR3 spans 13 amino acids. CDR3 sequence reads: CASSRGYQETQYF. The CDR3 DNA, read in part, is TGTGCCAGCAGCAGGGGGTACCAAGAGACC.

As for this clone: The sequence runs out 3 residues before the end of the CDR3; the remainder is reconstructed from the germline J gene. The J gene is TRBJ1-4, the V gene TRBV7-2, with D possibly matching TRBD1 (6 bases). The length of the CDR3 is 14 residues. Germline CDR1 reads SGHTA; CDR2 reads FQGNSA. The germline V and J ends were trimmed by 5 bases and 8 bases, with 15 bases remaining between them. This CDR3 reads CASSQTGFSEKLFF. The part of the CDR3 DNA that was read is TGTGCCAGCAGCCAAACAGGGTTTAGCGAAAAA.